The TCR beta chain described here comes from a study of beta chain features in type 1 diabetes. Study context: Patient and healthy donor groups were alike in age, gender and cell yields.

About this clone: Its antigen is unidentified.

Isolated RNA was reverse transcribed in full, so expressed TCRB transcripts were sequenced. It was found that naive, central memory and regulatory T cell samples averaged approximately 3.6 million reads. The table came from immunoSEQ multiplex PCR; TCRdb's copy has only in-frame clones and leaves some out. The sample contains some 350,000 clones, around 10% of which appear only once. General observations from the study: Moderate but significant shortening of TCRB CDR3s was recorded in all four CD4+ subsets from Type 1 diabetes patients. More deletions and fewer insertions at VDJ junctions were found in patients with type 1 diabetes.

The V gene's germline CDR1 is LGHNA and CDR2 YSLEER. The CDR3 runs to 15 residues. V trimming: 4 bases; J trimming: 5 bases; junction bases outside the gene matches: 11. Sequenced: central memory CD4+ T cells from blood. The receptor was isolated from a man aged 30 to 39 with type 1 diabetes. The genes are TRBV4-3 and TRBJ2-7, with TRBD1 matching over 7 bases. CDR3 in amino acids: CASSLLAGQDHEQYF. In DNA form, the CDR3 reads TGCGCCAGCAGCCTCCTTGCTGGACAGGACCACGAGCAGTACTTC.